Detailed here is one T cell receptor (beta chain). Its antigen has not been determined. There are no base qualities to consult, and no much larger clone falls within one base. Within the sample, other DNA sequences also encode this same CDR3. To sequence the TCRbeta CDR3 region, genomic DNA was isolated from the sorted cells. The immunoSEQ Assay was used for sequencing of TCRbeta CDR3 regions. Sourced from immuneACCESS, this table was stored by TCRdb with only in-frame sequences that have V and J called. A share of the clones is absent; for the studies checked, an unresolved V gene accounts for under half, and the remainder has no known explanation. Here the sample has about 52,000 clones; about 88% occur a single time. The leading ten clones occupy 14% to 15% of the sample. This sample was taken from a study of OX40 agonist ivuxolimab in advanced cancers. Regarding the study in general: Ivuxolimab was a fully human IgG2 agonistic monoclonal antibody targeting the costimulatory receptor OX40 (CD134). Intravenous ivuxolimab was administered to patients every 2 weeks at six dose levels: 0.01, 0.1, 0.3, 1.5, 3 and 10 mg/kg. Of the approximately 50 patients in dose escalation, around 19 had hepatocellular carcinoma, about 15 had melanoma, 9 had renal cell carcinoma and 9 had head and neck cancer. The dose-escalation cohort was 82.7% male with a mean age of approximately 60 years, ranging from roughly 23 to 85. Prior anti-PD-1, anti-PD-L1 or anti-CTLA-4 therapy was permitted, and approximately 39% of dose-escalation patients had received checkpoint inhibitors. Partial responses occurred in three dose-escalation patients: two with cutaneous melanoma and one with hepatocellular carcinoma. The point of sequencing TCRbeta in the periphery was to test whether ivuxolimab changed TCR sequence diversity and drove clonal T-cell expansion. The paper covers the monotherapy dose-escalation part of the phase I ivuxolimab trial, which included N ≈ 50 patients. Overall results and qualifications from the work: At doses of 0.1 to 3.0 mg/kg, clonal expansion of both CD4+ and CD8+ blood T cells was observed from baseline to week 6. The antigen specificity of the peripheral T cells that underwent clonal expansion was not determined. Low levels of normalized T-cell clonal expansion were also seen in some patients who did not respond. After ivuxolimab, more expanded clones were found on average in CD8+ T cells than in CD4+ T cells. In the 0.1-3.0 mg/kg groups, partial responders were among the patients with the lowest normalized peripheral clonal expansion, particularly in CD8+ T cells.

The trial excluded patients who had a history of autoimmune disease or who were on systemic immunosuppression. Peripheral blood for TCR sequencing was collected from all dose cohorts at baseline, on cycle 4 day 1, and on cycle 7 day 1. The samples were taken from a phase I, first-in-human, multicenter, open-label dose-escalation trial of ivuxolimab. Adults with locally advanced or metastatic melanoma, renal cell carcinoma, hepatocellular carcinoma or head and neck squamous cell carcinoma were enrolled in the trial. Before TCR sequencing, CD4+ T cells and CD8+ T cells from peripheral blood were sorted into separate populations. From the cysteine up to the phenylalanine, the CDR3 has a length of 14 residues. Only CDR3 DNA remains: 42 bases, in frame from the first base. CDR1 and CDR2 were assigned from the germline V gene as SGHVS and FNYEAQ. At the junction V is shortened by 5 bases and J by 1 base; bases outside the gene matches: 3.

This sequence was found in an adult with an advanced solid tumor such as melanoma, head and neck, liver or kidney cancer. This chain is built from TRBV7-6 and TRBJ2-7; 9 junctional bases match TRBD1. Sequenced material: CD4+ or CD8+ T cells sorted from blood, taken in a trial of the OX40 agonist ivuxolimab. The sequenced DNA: TGTGCCAGCAGCCCCGGGACAGGGTCCTACGAGCAGTACTTC. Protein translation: CASSPGTGSYEQYF.